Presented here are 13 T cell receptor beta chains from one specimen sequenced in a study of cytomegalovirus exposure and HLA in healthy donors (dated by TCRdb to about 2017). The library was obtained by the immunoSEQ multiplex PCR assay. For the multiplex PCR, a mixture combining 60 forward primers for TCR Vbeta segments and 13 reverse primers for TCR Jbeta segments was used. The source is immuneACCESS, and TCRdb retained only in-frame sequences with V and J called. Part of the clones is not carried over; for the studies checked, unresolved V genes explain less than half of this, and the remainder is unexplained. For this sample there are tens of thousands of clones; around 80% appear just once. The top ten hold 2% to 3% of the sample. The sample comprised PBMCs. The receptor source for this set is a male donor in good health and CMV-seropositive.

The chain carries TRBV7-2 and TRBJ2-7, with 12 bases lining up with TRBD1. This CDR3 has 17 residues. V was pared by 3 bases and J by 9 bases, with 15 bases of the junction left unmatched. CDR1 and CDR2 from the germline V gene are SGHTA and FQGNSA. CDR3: CASSFFLTGTGGAGQYF. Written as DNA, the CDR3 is TGTGCCAGCAGCTTTTTCCTAACCGGGACAGGGGGCGCTGGGCAGTACTTC. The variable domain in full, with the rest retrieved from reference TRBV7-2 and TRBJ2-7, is GAGVSQSPSNKVTEKGKDVELRCDPISGHTALYWYRQSLGQGLEFLIYFQGNSAPDKSGLPSDRFSAERTGGSVSTLTIQRTQQEDSAVYLCASSFFLTGTGGAGQYFGPGTRLTVT.

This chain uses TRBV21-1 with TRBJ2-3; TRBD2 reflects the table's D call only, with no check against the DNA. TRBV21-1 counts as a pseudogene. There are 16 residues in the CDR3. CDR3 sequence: CASSELTSGSTDTQYF. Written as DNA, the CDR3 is TGTGCCAGCAGCGAACTGACTAGCGGAAGCACAGATACGCAGTATTTT.

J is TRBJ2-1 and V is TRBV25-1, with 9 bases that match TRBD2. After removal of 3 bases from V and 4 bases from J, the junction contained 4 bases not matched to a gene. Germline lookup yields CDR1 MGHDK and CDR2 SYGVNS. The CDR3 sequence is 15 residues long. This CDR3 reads CASSDEREAYNEQFF. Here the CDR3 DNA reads TGTGCCAGCAGTGACGAGCGGGAGGCTTACAATGAGCAGTTCTTC.

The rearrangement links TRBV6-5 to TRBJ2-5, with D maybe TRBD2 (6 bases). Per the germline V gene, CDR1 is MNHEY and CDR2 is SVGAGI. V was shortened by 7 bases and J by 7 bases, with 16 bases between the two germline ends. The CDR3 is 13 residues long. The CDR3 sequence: CASNNGPGRTQYF. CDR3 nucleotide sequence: TGTGCCAGCAATAATGGGCCCGGGAGGACCCAGTACTTC.

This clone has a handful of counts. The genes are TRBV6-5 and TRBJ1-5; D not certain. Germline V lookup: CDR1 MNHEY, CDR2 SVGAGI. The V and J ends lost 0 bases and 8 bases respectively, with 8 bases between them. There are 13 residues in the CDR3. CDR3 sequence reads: CASSYSKSKPQHF. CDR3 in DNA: TGTGCCAGCAGTTACTCGAAATCTAAGCCCCAGCATTTT.

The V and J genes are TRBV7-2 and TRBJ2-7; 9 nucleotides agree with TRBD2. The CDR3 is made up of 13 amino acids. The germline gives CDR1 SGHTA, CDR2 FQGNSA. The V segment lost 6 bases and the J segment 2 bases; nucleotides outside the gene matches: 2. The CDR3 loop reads CASRTSGPYEQYF. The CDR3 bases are TGTGCCAGCAGGACTAGCGGCCCCTACGAGCAGTACTTC.

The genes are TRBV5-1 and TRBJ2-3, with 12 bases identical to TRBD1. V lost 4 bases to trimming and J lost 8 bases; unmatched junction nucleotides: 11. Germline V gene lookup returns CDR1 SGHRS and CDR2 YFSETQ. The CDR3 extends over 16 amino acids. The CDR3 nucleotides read TGCGCCAGCAGCCCTTCGGCGGGGACAGGGGGCGTTACGCAGTATTTT. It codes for CASSPSAGTGGVTQYF.

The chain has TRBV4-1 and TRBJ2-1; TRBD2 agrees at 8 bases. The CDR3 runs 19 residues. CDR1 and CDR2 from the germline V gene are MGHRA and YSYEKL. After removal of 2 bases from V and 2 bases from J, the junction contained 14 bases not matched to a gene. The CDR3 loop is CASSQWPREGPAAYNEQFF. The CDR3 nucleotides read TGCGCCAGCAGCCAATGGCCCCGGGAGGGCCCCGCAGCCTACAATGAGCAGTTCTTC.

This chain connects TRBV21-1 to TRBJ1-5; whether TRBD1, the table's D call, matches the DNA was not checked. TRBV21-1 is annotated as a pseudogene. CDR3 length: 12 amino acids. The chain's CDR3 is CASSVRGQPQHF. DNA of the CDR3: TGTGCCAGCAGCGTCAGGGGCCAGCCCCAGCATTTT.

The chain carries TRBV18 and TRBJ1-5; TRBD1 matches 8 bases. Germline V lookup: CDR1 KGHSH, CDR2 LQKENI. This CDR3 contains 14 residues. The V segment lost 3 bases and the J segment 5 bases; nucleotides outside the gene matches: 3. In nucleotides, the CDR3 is TGTGCCAGCTCACCTCAGGGGGCTTATCAGCCCCAGCATTTT. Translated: CASSPQGAYQPQHF.

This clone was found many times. The CDR3 loop is CANGDRVGEKLFF. The CDR3 DNA reads as TGTGCCAACGGGGACAGGGTGGGAGAAAAACTGTTTTTT. This sequence joins TRBV10-3 and TRBJ1-4; 9 nucleotides agree with TRBD1. CDR1 is ENHRY and CDR2 is SYGVKD in the germline V gene. V lost 10 bases to trimming and J lost 8 bases; unmatched junction nucleotides: 8. This CDR3 is built from 13 residues.

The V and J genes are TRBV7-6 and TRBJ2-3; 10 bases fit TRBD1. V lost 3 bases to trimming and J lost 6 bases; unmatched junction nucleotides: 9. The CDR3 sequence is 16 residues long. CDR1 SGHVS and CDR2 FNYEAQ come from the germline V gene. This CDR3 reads CASSLPGTGERDTQYF. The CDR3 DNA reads TGTGCCAGCAGCTTGCCCGGGACAGGGGAGAGGGATACGCAGTATTTT.

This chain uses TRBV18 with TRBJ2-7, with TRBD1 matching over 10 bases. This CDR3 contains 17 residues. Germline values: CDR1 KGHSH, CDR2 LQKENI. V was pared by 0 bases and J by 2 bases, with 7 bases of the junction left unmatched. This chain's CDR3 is CASSPPMRTGGTYEQYF. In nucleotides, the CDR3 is TGTGCCAGCTCACCACCAATGCGGACAGGGGGAACCTACGAGCAGTACTTC.